Each of the 16 T cell receptor beta chains below was sequenced from the same sample in a study of blood T cell repertoires in COVID-19. Sequencing used immunoSEQ multiplex PCR; TCRdb keeps in-frame clones, though not all of them. Of a few hundred thousand clones in the sample, roughly 90% were seen once. Sequenced input: peripheral blood. Receptor source: a woman in her forties or fifties who had recovered from COVID-19.

The chain is built from TRBV2 and TRBJ2-5; TRBD1 is a possible D gene (5 bases). V lost 4 bases and J 2 bases, leaving 11 bases between the germline ends. Germline CDR1 and CDR2: SNHLY and FYNNEI. The CDR3 consists of 14 residues. DNA of the CDR3: TGTGCCAGCAGTGTGCAGGGAATTCAAGAGACCCAGTACTTC. It yields the protein CASSVQGIQETQYF.

V is TRBV7-9 and J is TRBJ2-7; D is possibly TRBD2 (5 bases). Trimming stripped 6 bases from V and 6 bases from J, with 15 bases between. The V gene's germline CDR1 is SEHNR and CDR2 FQNEAQ (reference sequence). The CDR3 is 13 residues long. The CDR3 spells CASRRDGLLEQYF. The CDR3 region has the DNA TGTGCCAGCAGACGGGATGGGTTACTCGAGCAGTACTTC.

The rearrangement links TRBV6-1 to TRBJ2-2, with D possibly TRBD2 on 6 matching bases. CDR3 size: 14 residues. V was trimmed by 3 bases and J by 8 bases, leaving 13 bases between them. CDR1 is MNHNS, CDR2 SASEGT, per germline. The CDR3 DNA sequence: TGTGCCAGCAGTGAGCTGTGGGGAGGAGGGGAGCTGTTTTTT. Residues: CASSELWGGGELFF.

The CDR3, as DNA: TGTGCCACCGGACTTTATACCTACGAGCAGTACTTC. Translation gives CATGLYTYEQYF. V gene TRBV2 combines with J gene TRBJ2-7, with D possibly matching TRBD2 (5 bases). CDR3 length equals 12 residues. Germline CDR1 reads SNHLY; CDR2 reads FYNNEI. Trimming shortened V by 10 bases and J by 2 bases, and 12 bases separated the two germline ends.

The chain links TRBV15 to TRBJ2-1; 7 bases agree with TRBD2. V lost 3 bases to trimming and J lost 7 bases; unmatched junction nucleotides: 6. This CDR3 has 14 residues. Germline-derived CDR1 and CDR2 are LNHNV and YYDKDF (reference sequence). CDR3 region: CATSSRSGGNEQFF. CDR3 nucleotide sequence: TGTGCCACCAGCAGTCGATCCGGGGGGAATGAGCAGTTCTTC.

This chain connects TRBV5-4 to TRBJ2-5; 11 bases are shared with TRBD1. The germline CDR1 and CDR2 sequences are SGHNT and YYREEE (reference sequence). This CDR3 comprises 16 residues. V lost 4 bases, J lost 4 bases, and 9 bases stayed unmatched. As DNA, the CDR3 is TGTGCCAGCAGCGGGAAGCGGACAGGGGGCCTAGAGACCCAGTACTTC. Its protein product is CASSGKRTGGLETQYF.

This chain links TRBV5-5 with TRBJ2-4; 8 nucleotides agree with TRBD1. The J segment lost 6 bases and the V segment lost 5 bases, leaving 13 bases of the junction unmatched. The CDR3 loop spans 16 amino acids. The germline gives CDR1 SGHKS, CDR2 YYEKEE (reference sequence). The CDR3 nucleotides are TGTGCCAGCAGTCGAGTCACAGGGGGTGTCCGAAACATTCAGTACTTC. This sequence encodes CASSRVTGGVRNIQYF.

This rearrangement joins TRBV10-3 to TRBJ2-7; 7 nucleotides line up with TRBD2. Germline V gene data show CDR1 as ENHRY and CDR2 as SYGVKD. The CDR3 extends over 16 amino acids. The chain's CDR3 is CAHATGLAASSYEQYF. Here the CDR3 DNA reads TGTGCGCACGCTACGGGGCTAGCGGCAAGCTCCTACGAGCAGTACTTC.

The chain joins TRBV28 to TRBJ2-7, with D unclear. This CDR3 is built from 14 residues. CDR1 is MDHEN, CDR2 SYDVKM, per germline. Trimming removed 3 bases at V and 1 base at J, with 10 bases between. CDR3 DNA sequence: TGTGCCAGCAGTTTGGGCTTGACATCCTACGAGCAGTACTTC. It codes for CASSLGLTSYEQYF.

The V call is TRBV5-6, the J call TRBJ2-5; possible D gene TRBD1, 6 bases. Germline V gives CDR1 SGHDT, CDR2 YYEEEE. Trimming cost V 4 bases and J 5 bases, with 15 bases left between them. CDR3 length: 14 residues. This CDR3 is CASSMQGRRETQYF. In nucleotides, the CDR3 is TGTGCCAGCAGCATGCAGGGGCGCCGGGAGACCCAGTACTTC.

The chain carries TRBV9 and TRBJ1-5, with 10 bases fitting TRBD1. The CDR3 is made up of 15 amino acids. Germline V lookup: CDR1 SGDLS, CDR2 YYNGEE. With V trimmed by 0 bases and J by 11 bases, 8 bases remained unmatched. As DNA, the CDR3 is TGTGCCAGCAGCGTAGGGGGGACAGGGGCAGACGCCCAGCATTTT. The encoded protein is CASSVGGTGADAQHF. The whole variable domain, filled in from reference TRBV9 and TRBJ1-5, reads DSGVTQTPKHLITATGQRVTLRCSPRSGDLSVYWYQQSLDQGLQFLIQYYNGEERAKGNILERFSAQQFPDLHSELNLSSLELGDSALYFCASSVGGTGADAQHFGDGTRLSIL.

This rearrangement joins TRBV18 to TRBJ1-3; 7 bases map to TRBD1. The CDR3 is 16 amino acids. V shed 2 bases, J shed 4 bases, and the junction held 8 bases outside the gene matches. The germline gives CDR1 KGHSH, CDR2 LQKENI. CDR3 sequence: CASSPDLDRSGNTIYF. CDR3 DNA sequence: TGTGCCAGCTCACCAGACTTGGACAGGTCCGGAAACACCATATATTTT.

The rearrangement joins TRBV28 to TRBJ1-4; D call uncertain. Per germline, CDR1 MDHEN and CDR2 SYDVKM. This CDR3 comprises 14 residues. V lost 5 bases to trimming and J lost 8 bases, with 15 bases between them. CDR3 nucleotides: TGTGCCAGCAGTCCAAGGGTGGGAGGGGAAAAACTGTTTTTT. Translation gives CASSPRVGGEKLFF.

The chain uses TRBV30 and TRBJ2-7, with D unclear. Trimming took 4 bases from V and 7 from J, leaving 14 bases between them. Germline V gene data show CDR1 as GTSNPN and CDR2 as SVGIG (reference sequence). The CDR3 runs to 12 residues. The chain's CDR3 is CAWTRPPEEQYF. Written as DNA, the CDR3 is TGTGCCTGGACCCGGCCCCCGGAGGAGCAGTACTTC.

The J gene is TRBJ2-7, the V gene TRBV6-5; 9 positions agree with TRBD2. Germline-derived CDR1 and CDR2 are MNHEY and SVGAGI. Unmatched junction bases numbered 11, after V lost 4 bases and J lost 4 bases. The CDR3 is made up of 16 amino acids. CDR3 protein: CASSSSRAGGPYEQYF. The CDR3 DNA sequence: TGTGCCAGCAGTTCCTCCCGGGCGGGAGGGCCTTACGAGCAGTACTTC.

The CDR3 coding sequence is TGTGCCAGCAGCTTCGCGTGGGCAGCAACTAATGAAAAACTGTTTTTT. Translation: CASSFAWAATNEKLFF. This chain connects TRBV7-2 to TRBJ1-4, with unresolved D. There are 16 residues in the CDR3. Per germline, CDR1 SGHTA and CDR2 FQGNSA. The germline V and J ends were trimmed by 3 bases and 0 bases, with 11 bases remaining between them.